Shown below are 18 T cell receptor beta chains from a single sample sequenced in a study of T-cell reconstitution after alpha-beta-depleted transplantation in children. Unique molecular identifiers were incorporated when the TCRbeta library was constructed. One entry per CDR3 protein, called by TCRdb with MiXCR from the PCR reads. The table records 500,000 to 650,000 distinct CDR3 sequences, approximately 10% of them present only once. The sample was PBMCs, mostly from graft donor cells, taken 180 days after TCRalphabeta/CD19-depleted stem cell transplant. These receptors all come from a female patient aged 2-9 years who had a stem cell transplant for aplastic anemia, so the T cells may come from the graft donor.

This chain connects TRBV7-3 to TRBJ1-1, with 9 bases fitting TRBD1. The V segment lost 4 bases and the J segment 3 bases; nucleotides outside the gene matches: 3. The CDR3 is 14 residues long. Germline CDR1 SGHTA, CDR2 FQGTGA. The CDR3 nucleotides read TGTGCCAGCAGCTCGGGACAGGGTCACACTGAAGCTTTCTTT. Translated: CASSSGQGHTEAFF.

The chain couples TRBV28 to TRBJ2-7; D is unclear. V gave up 11 bases and J gave up 4 bases, with 15 bases separating them. The length of the CDR3 is 12 residues. Germline-derived CDR1 and CDR2 are MDHEN and SYDVKM. CDR3 DNA sequence: TGTGCCTCTTTATCTTGGGCTTACGAGCAGTACTTC. This translates into CASLSWAYEQYF.

The chain combines TRBV29-1 with TRBJ2-7; unclear D gene. This CDR3 contains 19 residues. Trimming took off 4 bases at V and 4 bases at J, with 32 bases between the two ends. Germline loops: CDR1 SQVTM, CDR2 ANQGSEA. CDR3 loop: CSVALHRGIPPSHNYEQYV. As DNA, the CDR3 is TGCAGCGTTGCCCTCCATCGAGGAATCCCACCGTCCCACAATTACGAGCAGTACGTC.

The chain uses TRBV10-3 and TRBJ1-2, with TRBD1 matching 10 bases. Germline loops: CDR1 ENHRY, CDR2 SYGVKD. V shed 0 bases and J 5 bases; nucleotides not matched to a gene: 9. The CDR3 has 17 amino acids. CDR3 in amino acids: CAISESDRGTGEYGYTF. CDR3 sequence (DNA): TGTGCCATCAGTGAGTCGGACAGGGGGACCGGGGAATATGGCTACACCTTC.

This clonotype was counted a few times. The V and J genes are TRBV2 and TRBJ1-4; D perhaps matches TRBD1 (5 bases). This CDR3 contains 16 residues. Trimming cost V 4 bases and J 10 bases, with 22 bases left between them. Germline lookup yields CDR1 SNHLY and CDR2 FYNNEI. The CDR3 DNA sequence: TGTGCCAGCAGTGTGGGCTTCCCCGGGACCGCTCGAAAACTGTTTTTT. Translating it yields CASSVGFPGTARKLFF. Filled out from reference TRBV2 and TRBJ1-4, the complete variable domain reads EPEVTQTPSHQVTQMGQEVILRCVPISNHLYFYWYRQILGQKVEFLVSFYNNEISEKSEIFDDQFSVERPDGSNFTLKIRSTKLEDSAMYFCASSVGFPGTARKLFFGSGTQLSVL.

The rearrangement joins TRBV10-2 to TRBJ2-1, with TRBD1 as a possible D gene (5 bases). Germline V gives CDR1 WSHSY, CDR2 SAAADI. The CDR3 loop spans 15 amino acids. With 4 bases removed from V and 6 bases from J, the gap between germline ends came to 16 bases. The CDR3 DNA sequence: TGCGCCAGCAGTGGGATACGTACAGGCGCCAATGAGCAGTTCTTC. It is translated as CASSGIRTGANEQFF.

This clonotype has a handful of counts. This chain joins TRBV21-1 and TRBJ2-2; the table assigns TRBD2, which was not confirmed against the DNA. TRBV21-1 is described as a pseudogene. The CDR3 sequence is 16 residues long. The CDR3 here is CASSKIRRRLTGELFF. The CDR3 DNA is TGTGCCAGCAGCAAAATTCGGCGGAGGCTGACCGGGGAGCTGTTTTTT.

This clonotype was picked up a small number of times. The V gene is TRBV11-2, the J gene TRBJ1-3; D perhaps matches TRBD1 (5 bases). Germline V gene sequence: CDR1 SGHAT, CDR2 FQNNGV. The CDR3 is made up of 14 amino acids. V was clipped by 5 bases and J by 0 bases, with 8 bases between them. CDR3 nucleotides: TGTGCCAGCAGCCCGACAGACTCTGGAAACACCATATATTTT. It specifies CASSPTDSGNTIYF.

V is TRBV7-2 and J is TRBJ2-7, with D possibly being TRBD1 (9 bases). Germline assignment: CDR1 SGHTA and CDR2 FQGNSA. V was clipped by 4 bases and J by 4 bases, with 17 bases between them. The CDR3 has 15 residues. CDR3 residues: CASSYSGTGFYEQYF. The CDR3 DNA sequence: TGTGCCAGCAGCTATAGCGGGACAGGGTTTTACGAGCAGTACTTC.

This clonotype showed up just a few times. The chain joins TRBV15 to TRBJ2-1; 13 positions match TRBD2. V lost 6 bases to trimming and J lost 2 bases; unmatched junction nucleotides: 19. The CDR3 covers 21 residues. Germline CDR1 is LNHNV and CDR2 is YYDKDF (reference sequence). The DNA of the CDR3 is TGTGCCACCAGATCTATTCGGACTAGCGGGAGAAGGCCCCGGGCCTACAATGAGCAGTTCTTC. Translated: CATRSIRTSGRRPRAYNEQFF.

Only a few counts were recorded for this clonotype. Written as DNA, the CDR3 is TGTGCCAGCAGCCAAGATCTAGGCTTTGGGGAAAAACTGTTTTTT. Amino acids: CASSQDLGFGEKLFF. This chain uses TRBV4-2 with TRBJ1-4; D remains ambiguous. The ends were cut back, 0 bases at V and 8 bases at J, with 13 bases in the middle. Germline V gene data show CDR1 as LGHNA and CDR2 as YNFKEQ. The CDR3 consists of 15 residues.

This clonotype was seen repeatedly, ten times or more. The rearrangement uses TRBV5-1 and TRBJ2-6, with 7 nucleotides matching TRBD1. The CDR3 sequence is 16 residues long. The ends lost 0 bases at V and 4 bases at J; junction bases unmatched: 4. The germline V gene has CDR1 SGHRS and CDR2 YFSETQ. The CDR3 DNA reads TGCGCCAGCAGCTTGGGACAGGGAAACGGGGCCAACGTCCTGACTTTC. Its protein is CASSLGQGNGANVLTF.

The CDR3 sequence is CASSPTVDRINTGELFF. The CDR3 DNA is TGTGCCAGCAGCCCTACCGTCGACAGGATAAACACCGGGGAGCTGTTTTTT. The rearrangement links TRBV5-6 to TRBJ2-2, with D perhaps matching TRBD1 (6 bases). This CDR3 is 17 amino acids long. V was clipped by 4 bases and J by 2 bases, with 18 bases between them. CDR1 and CDR2 (germline): SGHDT, YYEEEE.

This clonotype turned up a few times. The rearrangement links TRBV20-1 to TRBJ2-7, with 12 bases lining up with TRBD2. The J segment lost 6 bases and the V segment lost 6 bases, leaving 6 bases of the junction unmatched. The CDR3 spans 13 residues. Germline-derived CDR1 and CDR2 are DFQATT and SNEGSKA (reference sequence). Here the CDR3 DNA reads TGCAGTGCCCGACTAGCGGGAGAGGTCGAGCAGTACTTC. Translated: CSARLAGEVEQYF.

The rearrangement joins TRBV29-1 to TRBJ1-1; 8 nucleotides match TRBD1. J gave up 10 bases and V 6 bases, and 13 bases lay outside the gene matches. The germline gives CDR1 SQVTM, CDR2 ANQGSEA. CDR3 length equals 13 residues. The CDR3 spells CSVADRGRLGAFF. CDR3 nucleotides: TGCAGCGTAGCCGACAGGGGCCGATTAGGAGCTTTCTTT.

This clonotype has a handful of counts. This rearrangement joins TRBV29-1 to TRBJ2-3, with 8 bases aligning to TRBD2. Germline loops: CDR1 SQVTM, CDR2 ANQGSEA. CDR3 size: 14 residues. Trimming took 4 bases from V and 4 from J; bases not matched to a gene: 7. In DNA form, the CDR3 reads TGCAGCGTTGGGGGCCTGACTAGCGCAGATACGCAGTATTTT. Protein product: CSVGGLTSADTQYF.

The V and J genes are TRBV15 and TRBJ2-1; the match to TRBD1 covers 8 bases. Trimming removed 5 bases from V and 4 bases from J; junction bases left unmatched: 7. Germline values: CDR1 LNHNV, CDR2 YYDKDF (reference sequence). CDR3 size: 15 residues. This CDR3 reads CATSGVTGAYNEQFF. The CDR3 DNA sequence: TGTGCCACCAGCGGCGTGACAGGGGCTTACAATGAGCAGTTCTTC.

This clonotype has ten or more counts. The chain has TRBV7-2 and TRBJ2-3, with no clear D. V lost 4 bases, J lost 6 bases, and 5 bases lay in between. CDR1 is SGHTA and CDR2 is FQGNSA in the germline V gene. CDR3 length: 11 amino acids. The CDR3 reads CASSSRDTQYF. The DNA of the CDR3 is TGTGCCAGCAGCTCGAGGGATACGCAGTATTTT.